This T cell receptor (beta chain) is drawn from a study of identifying expanded T cells in peripheral blood. Repertoires were generated with immunoSEQ multiplex PCR, while TCRdb's copy carries only in-frame clones and drops some. Here the sample spans 120,000 or so clones, 84% being singletons. V shed 0 bases and J shed 6 bases, with 14 bases lying between them. Per germline, CDR1 ENHRY and CDR2 SYGVKD. The CDR3 is made up of 15 amino acids. This TCR was sampled from a person aged 18 to 70 in good health. The chain recombines TRBV10-3 with TRBJ1-2; D is perhaps TRBD1 (6 bases). The material sequenced was blood. CDR3 residues: CAISESRQGRDGYTF. The CDR3 DNA reads TGTGCCATCAGTGAGTCGCGGCAGGGGAGGGATGGCTACACCTTC.